The TCR beta chain described here comes from a study of blood T cells in healthy people across ages. The length of the CDR3 is 17 residues. Per the germline V gene, CDR1 is SGDLS and CDR2 is YYNGEE. V was pared by 4 bases and J by 2 bases, with 11 bases of the junction left unmatched. With a J-beta primer mix and a sample-barcoded 5' primer, a second PCR ran about 7 to 12 cycles. TCRdb reanalysed the 5' RACE reads using MiXCR and keeps one entry per CDR3 protein. The sample holds about 280,000 distinct CDR3 sequences; 25% to 30% are singletons and the top ten take about 30%. Researchers collected around 10 milliliters of peripheral blood from every single donor.

The chain links TRBV9 to TRBJ2-7; TRBD2 matches 11 bases. The sample comprised blood. This receptor was identified in a woman in her 70s in good health. The CDR3 DNA is TGTGCCAGCAGCAAGGGGAGACTAGCGGGAATGCCCTACGAGCAGTACTTC. Its translation: CASSKGRLAGMPYEQYF.